The 29 T cell receptor beta chains below were found in one sample sequenced in a study of blood T cell repertoires in COVID-19. The repertoire was sequenced with immunoSEQ multiplex PCR; TCRdb's copy has only in-frame clones and lacks some. The sample shows about 250,000 clones, approximately 86% of them seen only once. The sequenced sample consisted of PBMCs or T cells enriched from blood (not recorded which). The receptors originated from a woman aged 45-59 years who had recovered from COVID-19.

The chain has TRBV7-8 and TRBJ2-5; the D gene is possibly TRBD2 (6 bases). This CDR3 contains 17 residues. Germline-derived CDR1 and CDR2 are SGHVS and FQNEAQ. With 2 bases removed from V and 1 base from J, the gap between germline ends came to 17 bases. CDR3 sequence reads: CASSLLRAGNPQETQYF. In nucleotides, the CDR3 is TGTGCCAGCAGCTTATTAAGGGCGGGGAACCCCCAAGAGACCCAGTACTTC.

V and J are TRBV3-1 (or the pseudogene TRBV3-2) and TRBJ2-7; 7 bases fit TRBD2. Germline CDR1 and CDR2: LGHDT and YNNKEL (reference sequence). This CDR3 contains 14 residues. V was clipped by 4 bases and J by 2 bases; unmatched bases: 5. The CDR3 coding sequence is TGTGCCAGCAGCCTCCGGGACTATGCCTACGAGCAGTACTTC. Translating it yields CASSLRDYAYEQYF.

CDR3 region: CASLGRDLGAHEQFF. The DNA of the CDR3 is TGTGCCAGCTTGGGGAGGGACTTGGGGGCGCATGAGCAGTTCTTC. The chain couples TRBV6-5 to TRBJ2-1, with D perhaps matching TRBD2 (7 bases). Trimming took off 8 bases at V and 8 bases at J, with 22 bases between the two ends. CDR3 length equals 15 residues. Looked up from germline, CDR1 is MNHEY and CDR2 is SVGAGI.

About this clone: Sequence at one end of the junction differs from germline and may be a read error. For the CDR3, the DNA is TGTGCCAGCAGCTTAATTGCCGCGGGAGGAACCACAAATACGCAGTATTTT. It encodes CASSLIAAGGTTNTQYF. This rearrangement joins TRBV11-2 to TRBJ2-3; 8 bases line up with TRBD2. Germline V gives CDR1 SGHAT, CDR2 FQNNGV. The CDR3 spans 17 residues. Drawing the rest from reference TRBV11-2 and TRBJ2-3, the complete variable domain is EAGVAQSPRYKIIEKRQSVAFWCNPISGHATLYWYQQILGQGPKLLIQFQNNGVVDDSQLPKDRFSAERLKGVDSTLKIQPAKLEDSAVYLCASSLIAAGGTTNTQYFGPGTRLTVL.

J is TRBJ2-1 and V is TRBV28, with D possibly being TRBD2 (6 bases). V shed 5 bases and J shed 0 bases, with 11 bases lying between them. CDR1 is MDHEN and CDR2 is SYDVKM in the germline V gene. CDR3 length equals 15 residues. In nucleotides, the CDR3 is TGTGCCAGCAGTCAGACTAGGCTCTCCTACAATGAGCAGTTCTTC. Protein product: CASSQTRLSYNEQFF. Filled out from reference TRBV28 and TRBJ2-1, the complete variable domain reads DVKVTQSSRYLVKRTGEKVFLECVQDMDHENMFWYRQDPGLGLRLIYFSYDVKMKEKGDIPEGYSVSREKKERFSLILESASTNQTSMYLCASSQTRLSYNEQFFGPGTRLTVL.

The rearrangement joins TRBV11-2 to TRBJ2-5, with TRBD1 matching over 7 bases. Germline CDR1 is SGHAT and CDR2 is FQNNGV. CDR3 size: 15 residues. The J segment lost 1 base and the V segment lost 5 bases, leaving 7 bases of the junction unmatched. The CDR3 nucleotides read TGTGCCAGCAGCCGGGGACAGAGGATCCAAGAGACCCAGTACTTC. The encoded protein is CASSRGQRIQETQYF.

The chain combines TRBV19 with TRBJ1-3; 10 nucleotides align to TRBD1. Germline values: CDR1 LNHDA, CDR2 SQIVND (reference sequence). The CDR3 loop spans 19 amino acids. The V gene end was trimmed by 5 bases and the J gene end by 0 bases; junction bases not matched to a gene: 13. The CDR3 bases are TGTGCCAGTAGTGTTGGGACAGGGGATTTCTTGTTCTCTGGAAACACCATATATTTT. Protein sequence: CASSVGTGDFLFSGNTIYF. Combining the CDR3 with reference TRBV19 and TRBJ1-3 gives the whole variable domain DGGITQSPKYLFRKEGQNVTLSCEQNLNHDAMYWYRQDPGQGLRLIYYSQIVNDFQKGDIAEGYSVSREKKESFPLTVTSAQKNPTAFYLCASSVGTGDFLFSGNTIYFGEGSWLTVV.

Remarks on this clone: Other nucleotide sequences from this sample produce the same CDR3. The rearrangement uses TRBV19 and TRBJ1-2; D gene ambiguous. The germline V and J ends were trimmed by 3 bases and 1 base, with 6 bases remaining between them. The CDR3 contains 13 residues. The germline gives CDR1 LNHDA, CDR2 SQIVND (reference sequence). CDR3 residues: CASSISDNYGYTF. The DNA for the CDR3 is TGTGCCAGTAGTATTTCAGATAACTATGGCTACACCTTC.

The chain combines TRBV14 with TRBJ2-7, with 9 bases lining up with TRBD2. J gave up 4 bases and V 5 bases, and 6 bases lay outside the gene matches. CDR3 size: 14 residues. Germline loops: CDR1 SGHDN, CDR2 FVKESK. The DNA for the CDR3 is TGTGCCAGCAGCGGGGGCACTAGCGGGTACGAGCAGTACTTC. As protein: CASSGGTSGYEQYF. Full variable domain (rest looked up from reference TRBV14 and TRBJ2-7): EAGVTQFPSHSVIEKGQTVTLRCDPISGHDNLYWYRRVMGKEIKFLLHFVKESKQDESGMPNNRFLAERTGGTYSTLKVQPAELEDSGVYFCASSGGTSGYEQYFGPGTRLTVT.

The chain joins TRBV20-1 to TRBJ2-3, with D possibly TRBD2 on 6 matching bases. The CDR3 sequence is 14 residues long. CDR1 and CDR2 (germline): DFQATT, SNEGSKA (reference sequence). The V end lost 3 bases, the J end lost 5 bases, and 15 bases lay between the germline ends. The CDR3 region has the DNA TGCAGTGCTAGTTGGCAGGGAGGTATAGATACGCAGTATTTT. This translates into CSASWQGGIDTQYF.

The chain joins TRBV2 to TRBJ2-1; 7 nucleotides agree with TRBD2. V dropped 6 bases and J dropped 8; count of bases not matched to a gene: 4. CDR3 length: 12 residues. Per the germline V gene, CDR1 is SNHLY and CDR2 is FYNNEI. Here the CDR3 reads CASRRGTDEQFF. DNA of the CDR3: TGTGCCAGCAGGCGGGGGACGGATGAGCAGTTCTTC.

The rearrangement joins TRBV18 to TRBJ1-5, with D perhaps matching TRBD1 (6 bases). Trimming took 5 bases from V and 6 from J, leaving 17 bases between them. The CDR3 is 15 residues long. Per the germline V gene, CDR1 is KGHSH and CDR2 is LQKENI. Here the CDR3 DNA reads TGTGCCAGCTCAGAATCAGGGGTTAATAGTCAGCCCCAGCATTTT. Residues: CASSESGVNSQPQHF.

This clone was counted a single time. The chain links TRBV5-1 to TRBJ2-7; 8 bases agree with TRBD2. V trimming: 2 bases; J trimming: 0 bases; junction bases outside the gene matches: 16. Germline CDR1 and CDR2: SGHRS and YFSETQ. This CDR3 contains 19 residues. CDR3 sequence (DNA): TGCGCCAGCAGCTTTAGCCCCGGGACTAGAGTCCTAAGCTCCTACGAGCAGTACTTC. This gives the protein CASSFSPGTRVLSSYEQYF.

The rearrangement links TRBV7-6 to TRBJ2-7; TRBD2 matches at 10 bases. J lost 6 bases, V lost 5 bases, and 10 bases had no gene match. CDR1 is SGHVS, CDR2 FNYEAQ, per germline. The CDR3 sequence is 15 residues long. CDR3 bases: TGTGCCAGCAGCCCCCGGCTAGCGGGAGCGGGCGAGCAGTACTTC. Its protein is CASSPRLAGAGEQYF.

This chain joins TRBV19 and TRBJ2-3, with TRBD2 matching over 11 bases. The junction had 2 bases not matched to a gene; V was cut back by 5 bases and J by 4 bases. Per the germline V gene, CDR1 is LNHDA and CDR2 is SQIVND (reference sequence). The CDR3 has 14 residues. CDR3 in DNA: TGTGCCAGTAGTTCTAGCGGGGGGCCAGATACGCAGTATTTT. As protein: CASSSSGGPDTQYF.

This chain links TRBV2 with TRBJ2-1, with 11 bases identical to TRBD2. The junction had 10 bases not matched to a gene; V was cut back by 7 bases and J by 8 bases. In germline, CDR1 is SNHLY, CDR2 FYNNEI. The length of the CDR3 is 15 residues. The CDR3 reads CASTLTSGIVHEQFF. The CDR3 nucleotides read TGTGCCAGCACCTTGACTAGCGGGATAGTTCATGAGCAGTTCTTC.

The chain links TRBV30 to TRBJ1-2, with D tentatively TRBD1 (5 bases). This CDR3 is 13 amino acids long. Germline V gene sequence: CDR1 GTSNPN, CDR2 SVGIG (reference sequence). V shed 0 bases and J shed 9 bases, with 14 bases lying between them. The CDR3 spells CAWSVPTGQSYTF. The CDR3 DNA reads TGTGCCTGGAGTGTACCAACAGGCCAGAGCTACACCTTC.

V usage is TRBV7-2 and J usage is TRBJ2-1, with 7 positions matching TRBD2. CDR1 is SGHTA, CDR2 FQGNSA, per germline. V shed 4 bases, J shed 7 bases, and the junction held 4 bases outside the gene matches. This CDR3 contains 13 residues. As DNA, the CDR3 is TGTGCCAGCAGCTCGTCGCGGGAGAATGAGCAGTTCTTC. This encodes CASSSSRENEQFF.

The V call is TRBV9, the J call TRBJ1-2; 7 nucleotides align to TRBD1. Germline loops: CDR1 SGDLS, CDR2 YYNGEE. CDR3 length: 14 amino acids. V dropped 3 bases and J dropped 5; count of bases not matched to a gene: 7. The CDR3, as DNA: TGTGCCAGCAGCGGACAGACAGGGCCTTATGGCTACACCTTC. Its protein product is CASSGQTGPYGYTF. Full variable domain (outside the CDR3, taken from reference TRBV9 and TRBJ1-2): DSGVTQTPKHLITATGQRVTLRCSPRSGDLSVYWYQQSLDQGLQFLIQYYNGEERAKGNILERFSAQQFPDLHSELNLSSLELGDSALYFCASSGQTGPYGYTFGSGTRLTVV.

This clone came up once. The rearrangement joins TRBV11-2 to TRBJ1-2, with TRBD1 matching over 8 bases. The CDR3 consists of 14 residues. The germline V gene has CDR1 SGHAT and CDR2 FQNNGV. V lost 8 bases to trimming and J lost 6 bases; unmatched junction nucleotides: 11. The CDR3 DNA is TGTGCCAGCGGACAGGGCTGGATTTTTGATGGCTACACCTTC. Its protein is CASGQGWIFDGYTF.

This clone was seen only once. The chain couples TRBV6-5 to TRBJ2-7; 7 positions agree with TRBD2. In germline, CDR1 is MNHEY, CDR2 SVGAGI. J lost 4 bases, V lost 5 bases, and 11 bases had no gene match. CDR3 length: 15 residues. CDR3 protein: CASSTGEAGSYEQYF. The CDR3 DNA is TGTGCCAGCAGTACCGGGGAAGCGGGAAGTTACGAGCAGTACTTC.

A remark on this clone: The junction departs from germline at one end; a sequencing error may be responsible. This chain connects TRBV5-1 to TRBJ1-1; D call uncertain. CDR1 is SGHRS, CDR2 YFSETQ, per germline. The CDR3 extends over 13 amino acids. The chain's CDR3 is CASSLAGGPESFF. In nucleotides, the CDR3 is TGCGCCAGCAGCTTGGCCGGAGGTCCTGAATCTTTCTTT.

This clone was seen a handful of times. The chain carries TRBV2 and TRBJ1-5, with 7 bases matching TRBD1. CDR3 size: 16 residues. Germline V lookup: CDR1 SNHLY, CDR2 FYNNEI. Trimming removed 3 bases from V and 3 bases from J; junction bases left unmatched: 8. CDR3 nucleotides: TGTGCCAGCAGTGAGGAGTCACAGGGGATCAATCAGCCCCAGCATTTT. Protein product: CASSEESQGINQPQHF.

This chain links TRBV5-6 with TRBJ1-2; 8 bases are a match to TRBD1. This CDR3 is 15 amino acids long. After removal of 4 bases from V and 7 bases from J, the junction contained 12 bases not matched to a gene. From germline, CDR1 is SGHDT and CDR2 YYEEEE. CDR3 DNA sequence: TGTGCCAGCAGCGGGCCCGACAGGGGATCGAGTGGCTACACCTTC. Translation: CASSGPDRGSSGYTF.

This clone has a single count. The rearrangement uses TRBV12-3 or TRBV12-4 and TRBJ2-1; no clear D. Trimming removed 2 bases at V and 8 bases at J, with 4 bases between. This CDR3 spans 11 amino acids. Written as DNA, the CDR3 is TGTGCCAGCAGTTTAACAGATGAGCAGTTCTTC. Protein sequence: CASSLTDEQFF.

This clone was seen only a few times. V is TRBV7-2 and J is TRBJ2-7; D may be TRBD2 (5 bases). The length of the CDR3 is 15 residues. The V gene lost 1 base and the J gene lost 2 bases, with 12 bases spanning the gap. Germline loops: CDR1 SGHTA, CDR2 FQGNSA. The CDR3 loop is CASSLGPDGTYEQYF. The CDR3 DNA sequence: TGTGCCAGCAGCTTAGGGCCTGACGGGACCTACGAGCAGTACTTC. The whole variable domain, filled in from reference TRBV7-2 and TRBJ2-7, reads GAGVSQSPSNKVTEKGKDVELRCDPISGHTALYWYRQSLGQGLEFLIYFQGNSAPDKSGLPSDRFSAERTGGSVSTLTIQRTQQEDSAVYLCASSLGPDGTYEQYFGPGTRLTVT.

The V gene is TRBV4-1, the J gene TRBJ1-2; perhaps TRBD1 as D (6 bases). CDR3 length: 14 amino acids. V lost 4 bases and J 7 bases, leaving 16 bases between the germline ends. Germline lookup yields CDR1 MGHRA and CDR2 YSYEKL. CDR3 region: CASSPPSGGGGYTF. The CDR3 DNA is TGCGCCAGCAGCCCGCCCTCGGGGGGCGGTGGCTACACCTTC.

This clone was observed a few times. The chain combines TRBV6-1 with TRBJ1-1, with D possibly matching TRBD1 (5 bases). The germline gives CDR1 MNHNS, CDR2 SASEGT. This CDR3 has 11 amino acids. Trimming took off 3 bases at V and 8 bases at J, with 7 bases between the two ends. The CDR3 region is CASSDSGEAFF. As DNA, the CDR3 is TGTGCCAGCAGTGATTCAGGGGAAGCTTTCTTT.

The chain combines TRBV30 with TRBJ1-3, with 8 bases matching TRBD1. J was trimmed by 4 bases and V by 4 bases; bases with no gene match: 9. This CDR3 contains 15 residues. Germline-derived CDR1 and CDR2 are GTSNPN and SVGIG (reference sequence). CDR3 protein: CAWKQQGAPGNTIYF. In nucleotides, the CDR3 is TGTGCCTGGAAGCAGCAGGGGGCGCCCGGAAACACCATATATTTT.